This T cell receptor beta chain was identified in a study of CD4 T cells in relation to SARS-CoV-2 and coronaviruses (dated by TCRdb to the early 2020s). In terms of the full investigation: In the ViraFEST assay, PBMCs were grown with antigen for about eleven days, and TCR beta CDR3s were then sequenced to identify antigen-specific clonal expansions. Across all 12 patients in the convalescent cohort, the median age was around 40 years, with a range of roughly 20 to 80 years. Among the roughly twelve convalescent patients, 8 males and 4 females were included, and two of the subjects were Hispanic. HLA restriction was mapped for shared crossreactive spike epitopes using patient-derived lymphoblastoid cell lines. The study assessed, at the TCR clonotype level, memory CD4+ T cell crossreactivity between SARS-CoV-2 and common cold coronavirus spike proteins. Samples from a few pre-COVID donors and the naive versus memory experiments were sequenced with the Adaptive Biotechnologies TCR-sequencing kit; other data were Illumina-based. A different, Illumina-based TCR-beta assay was used to sequence expansion assays from other donors in the study. Here is what the overall study found, with its caveats: Small numbers of patients and of tested TCRs limited the study. Because the crossreactivity analysis focused on spike protein, crossreactivity against other viral proteins was not assessed. In approximately 60% of donors, memory CD4+ clonotypes turned up that crossrecognized SARS-CoV-2 and at least one common cold coronavirus spike. Sequencing naive versus memory cells indicated that the assay picks up memory recall responses, not primary responses primed during culture. No donor contributed both pre-pandemic and post-infection samples, which limited tracing the source of pre-existing responses. Crossreactive clones showed significantly weaker SARS-CoV-2-driven expansion than monoreactive clones, consistent with antigenic imprinting.

Survey-level immunoSEQ TCR-beta sequencing was performed on DNA from CEF-cultured naive and memory CD4+ T cells. The study's own analysis went as follows. During preprocessing, nonproductive sequences were removed, along with CDR3s that did not begin with C, did not end with F or W, or were shorter than 7 amino acids. Antigen-specific clonotypes were called with the MANAFEST web app on the basis of expansion relative to the reference and to other culture wells. A clone was considered positive if the clone showed significant expansion compared with the reference culture in 2 of 3 replicate wells at an FDR below 0.05. Positive clones also required significant expansion versus all other tandem wells and an odds ratio above 5. Cultured and uncultured naive and memory CD4+ repertoires were searched for previously identified spike- and CEF-reactive CDR3s. CDR3 homology was quantified as pairwise Levenshtein distance, calculated with the stringdist R package after three terminal residues were trimmed from each end. In its TCRdb copy, this immuneACCESS table keeps in-frame sequences only and misses some clones. Where compared with another copy, unresolved V genes explain less than half of these, and the others have no known cause. That table is the source of V, J and clone size, and D and trimming were worked out from the DNA. For this sample there are 35,000 to 50,000 clones; more than 65% appear just once. In total, the top ten clones hold 1.1% to 1.5% of the sample.

About this clone: It has no known antigen specificity. Base quality data are lacking; no much larger clone is found one base away.

Naive and memory CD4+ T cells were separated from cryopreserved PBMCs by first enriching for CD4 and then performing EasySep naive CD4+ T cell enrichment. For around nine days, sorted naive or memory CD4+ T cells (approximately 91,000) were cultured at a 1:1 ratio with T cell-depleted PBMCs and CEF peptides. In general, triplicate replicate wells were used for every peptide culture condition. Ficoll-Paque PLUS gradient centrifugation was used to isolate PBMCs from either whole blood or leukapheresis product. PBMCs were either cryopreserved at -140 degrees C or used fresh in the expansion assay. The QIAamp Micro DNA Kit was used to extract genomic DNA from the CD4+ T cells. CDR1 KGHDR and CDR2 SFDVKD are derived from the germline V gene. The germline V and J ends show losses of 5 bases and 7 bases respectively, and no gene match explains 6 bases of the junction. The CDR3 contains 14 residues, cysteine and phenylalanine counted. Of the read, only the CDR3 DNA is kept; its 42 bases are in frame from base 1.

The specimen sequenced was naive CD4+ T cells from PBMCs, cultured in vitro. Taken with the paper, the label for cell subset or site translates to: naive CD4+ T cells isolated by negative enrichment. The rearrangement combines TRBV24-1 with TRBJ1-5; 8 central bases correspond to TRBD1. The origin of this receptor is an adult with COVID-19. The DNA is as follows: TGTGCCACCAGTGGTGGACAGGGAGGGCAGCCCCAGCATTTT. The translation is CATSGGQGGQPQHF.